One and the same sample provided the 20 T cell receptor beta chains below, sequenced in a study of cytomegalovirus exposure and HLA in healthy donors (dated 2017 in TCRdb). Library method: the immunoSEQ multiplex PCR assay. A mixture of 60 forward primers for TCR Vbeta segments and 13 reverse primers for TCR Jbeta segments was used in the multiplex PCR. TCRdb re-hosts the immuneACCESS table, in-frame sequences only. Its copies lack some clones; in the studies checked, an unresolved V gene accounts for under half of them, and the cause for the rest is not known. The sample data list some 150,000 clones, and roughly four fifths of these were observed just once. 3.5% to 5% of the sample rests with the top ten. Source material: PBMCs. Receptors originate from a man aged 35-49 years in good health and CMV-seropositive.

V is TRBV29-1 and J is TRBJ1-4; D is undetermined. There are 14 residues in the CDR3. The V gene lost 7 bases and the J gene lost 3 bases, with 15 bases spanning the gap. Germline CDR1 SQVTM, CDR2 ANQGSEA. The CDR3: CSGRLRIANEKLFF. The CDR3 nucleotides are TGCAGCGGCAGGCTTAGGATTGCTAATGAAAAACTGTTTTTT.

CDR3 residues: CASSLAGQGGETQYF. The CDR3 DNA is TGTGCCAGCAGCTTAGCCGGACAGGGGGGAGAGACCCAGTACTTC. This chain joins TRBV7-2 and TRBJ2-5; 10 bases are shared with TRBD1. The CDR3 extends over 15 amino acids. J lost 4 bases, V lost 0 bases, and 2 bases had no gene match. Per the germline V gene, CDR1 is SGHTA and CDR2 is FQGNSA.

The V gene is TRBV2, the J gene TRBJ1-2, with D maybe TRBD1 (5 bases). With 2 bases removed from V and 0 bases from J, the gap between germline ends came to 10 bases. CDR1 and CDR2 (germline): SNHLY, FYNNEI. The CDR3 loop spans 15 amino acids. CDR3 sequence (DNA): TGTGCCAGCAGTGAATTAGACAGAACTAACTATGGCTACACCTTC. This translates into CASSELDRTNYGYTF.

This clone was counted only a few times. The CDR3 DNA reads as TGCGCCAGCAGCTCTTCGGGAGGGACAGGGGCAGAGACCCAGTACTTC. This gives the protein CASSSSGGTGAETQYF. The chain is built from TRBV5-1 and TRBJ2-5; 10 bases align to TRBD1. Germline V gene lookup returns CDR1 SGHRS and CDR2 YFSETQ. The trim removed 3 bases at V and 4 bases at J, leaving 9 bases unmatched. The CDR3 length is 16 residues.

This chain joins TRBV19 and TRBJ1-2; 7 nucleotides align to TRBD1. Germline CDR1 LNHDA, CDR2 SQIVND (reference sequence). The CDR3 consists of 14 residues. V dropped 7 bases and J dropped 9; count of bases not matched to a gene: 14. CDR3 bases: TGTGCCAGTACCCAAGACAGGGCCCAAGGGAGCTACACCTTC. Translating it yields CASTQDRAQGSYTF.

This sequence joins TRBV5-1 and TRBJ2-1, with TRBD2 identical over 11 bases. Germline values: CDR1 SGHRS, CDR2 YFSETQ. CDR3 length equals 19 residues. Losses at the gene ends were 4 bases for V and 4 bases for J; bases not matched to a gene: 16. Written as DNA, the CDR3 is TGCGCCAGCAGCCCGTCCGGTCGCACCGGGACTAGCGGTTACAATGAGCAGTTCTTC. Its translation: CASSPSGRTGTSGYNEQFF.

The rearrangement joins TRBV27 to TRBJ1-2; 10 nucleotides agree with TRBD1. Looked up from germline, CDR1 is MNHEY and CDR2 is SMNVEV (reference sequence). CDR3 length: 13 amino acids. Unmatched junction bases numbered 6, after V lost 6 bases and J lost 8 bases. CDR3 bases: TGTGCCAGCAGGTGGGACAGGGGTTGCGGCTACACCTTC. It specifies CASRWDRGCGYTF.

The genes are TRBV7-6 and TRBJ2-5; 8 bases map to TRBD2. The CDR3 spans 16 residues. Germline V gene data show CDR1 as SGHVS and CDR2 as FNYEAQ. The junction had 6 bases not matched to a gene; V was cut back by 1 base and J by 2 bases. CDR3: CASSLEGASGQETQYF. The CDR3 DNA is TGTGCCAGCAGCTTAGAAGGGGCTAGCGGGCAAGAGACCCAGTACTTC.

The genes are TRBV30 and TRBJ2-7; 13 bases map to TRBD2. The junction had 13 bases not matched to a gene; V was cut back by 3 bases and J by 5 bases. Germline V CDR1 and CDR2: GTSNPN, SVGIG (reference sequence). This CDR3 is built from 17 residues. CDR3 loop: CAWRRGKLAGGRHEQYF. The CDR3 coding sequence is TGTGCCTGGAGGAGGGGGAAACTAGCGGGAGGGCGGCACGAGCAGTACTTC.

V usage is TRBV7-8 and J usage is TRBJ2-7, with D hard to call. Germline V lookup: CDR1 SGHVS, CDR2 FQNEAQ. The CDR3 loop spans 14 amino acids. The V gene lost 0 bases and the J gene lost 3 bases, with 9 bases spanning the gap. CDR3 nucleotides: TGTGCCAGCAGCTTAGCGCGACTGGGCTACGAGCAGTACTTC. Translation gives CASSLARLGYEQYF.

The chain is built from TRBV5-1 and TRBJ2-1, with 15 bases matching TRBD2. V gave up 4 bases and J gave up 5 bases; unmatched junction bases: 7. This CDR3 is built from 17 residues. Germline V lookup: CDR1 SGHRS, CDR2 YFSETQ. The CDR3 DNA sequence: TGCGCCAGCAGCCGGCCCGGACTAGCGGGAGGGAACAATGAGCAGTTCTTC. Residues: CASSRPGLAGGNNEQFF.

DNA for the CDR3: TGTGCCACCAGGGACAGGGGACCCACTAGCAATCAGCCCCAGCATTTT. This gives the protein CATRDRGPTSNQPQHF. J is TRBJ1-5 and V is TRBV15; 9 bases align to TRBD1. With V trimmed by 6 bases and J by 0 bases, 6 bases remained unmatched. There are 16 residues in the CDR3. CDR1 LNHNV and CDR2 YYDKDF come from the germline V gene (reference sequence). Full variable domain (rest looked up from reference TRBV15 and TRBJ1-5): DAMVIQNPRYQVTQFGKPVTLSCSQTLNHNVMYWYQQKSSQAPKLLFHYYDKDFNNEADTPDNFQSRRPNTSFCFLDIRSPGLGDTAMYLCATRDRGPTSNQPQHFGDGTRLSIL.

In this sample, this clone turned up a few times. The CDR3 loop is CASRPSGVYNEQFF. CDR3 sequence (DNA): TGCGCCAGCAGACCTAGCGGGGTCTACAATGAGCAGTTCTTC. The V gene is TRBV10-1, the J gene TRBJ2-1; TRBD2 agrees at 9 bases. V was clipped by 6 bases and J by 3 bases; unmatched bases: 3. CDR3 size: 14 residues. CDR1 and CDR2 (germline): WNHNN, SYGVQD (reference sequence).

This chain uses TRBV10-3 with TRBJ1-2, with 7 bases matching TRBD1. J was trimmed by 8 bases and V by 2 bases; bases with no gene match: 11. Germline V gene lookup returns CDR1 ENHRY and CDR2 SYGVKD. The CDR3 is 15 residues long. The CDR3 sequence: CAISEETGTSRGYTF. The CDR3 bases are TGTGCCATCAGTGAGGAGACAGGGACCTCCCGAGGCTACACCTTC.

This chain links TRBV6-6 with TRBJ1-5; D is ambiguous. Per the germline V gene, CDR1 is MNHNY and CDR2 is SVGAGI (reference sequence). V was shortened by 4 bases and J by 0 bases, with 10 bases between the two germline ends. CDR3 length: 15 amino acids. The CDR3 spells CASSFSHSSNQPQHF. The CDR3 DNA reads as TGTGCCAGCAGTTTCTCGCACAGTAGCAATCAGCCCCAGCATTTT.

This clone was seen more than once but under ten times. The chain recombines TRBV7-9 with TRBJ1-2; D uncertain. Per germline, CDR1 SEHNR and CDR2 FQNEAQ (reference sequence). V gave up 1 base and J gave up 2 bases, with 11 bases separating them. CDR3 length equals 15 residues. CDR3 region: CASSLESERNYGYTF. CDR3 nucleotide sequence: TGTGCCAGCAGCTTAGAGTCGGAGAGAAACTATGGCTACACCTTC.

The chain joins TRBV5-1 to TRBJ2-2, with a weak D call TRBD2 (6 bases). Germline CDR1 reads SGHRS; CDR2 reads YFSETQ. V lost 5 bases, J lost 0 bases, and 8 bases lay in between. This CDR3 has 14 amino acids. CDR3 nucleotide sequence: TGCGCCAGCAGTCCTAGCGCGAACACCGGGGAGCTGTTTTTT. Translated: CASSPSANTGELFF.

The chain links TRBV19 to TRBJ2-7; the match to TRBD1 covers 7 bases. Germline CDR1 and CDR2: LNHDA and SQIVND (reference sequence). The CDR3 has 14 amino acids. With 5 bases clipped from V and 1 base from J, the junction kept 5 bases outside the gene matches. The chain's CDR3 is CASSYGTASYEQYF. Here the CDR3 DNA reads TGTGCCAGTAGTTACGGGACAGCTTCCTACGAGCAGTACTTC.

Within the sample, this clone is medium-sized. V is TRBV25-1 and J is TRBJ1-3; the D is unclear. V was pared by 4 bases and J by 3 bases, with 10 bases between. In germline, CDR1 is MGHDK, CDR2 SYGVNS. CDR3 length equals 14 residues. The CDR3 DNA reads as TGTGCCAGCAGTGGATCCGGTAATGGAAACACCATATATTTT. Encoded protein: CASSGSGNGNTIYF.

The rearrangement uses TRBV7-9 and TRBJ2-7, with no clear D. Trimming shortened V by 2 bases and J by 7 bases, and 6 bases separated the two germline ends. From germline, CDR1 is SEHNR and CDR2 FQNEAQ (reference sequence). The CDR3 sequence is 11 residues long. CDR3 region: CASSLLDEQYF. CDR3 DNA sequence: TGTGCCAGCAGCTTACTAGATGAGCAGTACTTC.